This TCR beta chain came from a study of blood T cell repertoires in COVID-19. About the research overall: From the United States, Italy and Spain came samples of acute and convalescent COVID-19.

CDR3 length: 18 amino acids. In germline, CDR1 is MGHRA, CDR2 YSYEKL. V gave up 1 base and J gave up 1 base, with 20 bases separating them. In the original analysis: Estimates of nucleated cell counts were drawn from the amplification of reference gene primers. Measured with immunoSEQ multiplex PCR; TCRdb has only the in-frame clones, and not every one. That table gives V, J and clone size, and the DNA gave D and trimming. The repertoire consists of roughly 380,000 clones, with roughly 84% occurring once and the leading ten covering 2.5% to 3%. The rearrangement uses TRBV4-1 and TRBJ2-7; possibly TRBD2 for D (5 bases). The origin of this receptor is a woman younger than 45 who had recovered from COVID-19. Sequencing input: PBMCs or T cells enriched from blood (not recorded which). Here the CDR3 reads CASSQGVRRRALSYEQYF. As DNA, the CDR3 is TGCGCCAGCAGCCAAGGGGTCCGGAGGCGGGCCCTTTCCTACGAGCAGTACTTC.